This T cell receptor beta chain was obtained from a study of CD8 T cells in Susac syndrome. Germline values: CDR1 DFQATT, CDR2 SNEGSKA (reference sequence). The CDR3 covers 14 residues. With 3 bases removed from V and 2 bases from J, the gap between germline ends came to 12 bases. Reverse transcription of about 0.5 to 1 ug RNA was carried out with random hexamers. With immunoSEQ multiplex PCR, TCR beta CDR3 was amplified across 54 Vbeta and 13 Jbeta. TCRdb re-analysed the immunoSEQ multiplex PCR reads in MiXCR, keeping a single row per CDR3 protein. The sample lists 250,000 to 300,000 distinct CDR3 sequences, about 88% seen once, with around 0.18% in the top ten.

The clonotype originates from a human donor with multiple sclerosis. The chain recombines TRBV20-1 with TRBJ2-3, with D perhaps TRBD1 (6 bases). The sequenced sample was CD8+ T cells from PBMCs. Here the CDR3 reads CSARDQGLTDTQYF. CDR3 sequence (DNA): TGCAGTGCTAGGGACCAGGGGCTCACAGATACGCAGTATTTT.